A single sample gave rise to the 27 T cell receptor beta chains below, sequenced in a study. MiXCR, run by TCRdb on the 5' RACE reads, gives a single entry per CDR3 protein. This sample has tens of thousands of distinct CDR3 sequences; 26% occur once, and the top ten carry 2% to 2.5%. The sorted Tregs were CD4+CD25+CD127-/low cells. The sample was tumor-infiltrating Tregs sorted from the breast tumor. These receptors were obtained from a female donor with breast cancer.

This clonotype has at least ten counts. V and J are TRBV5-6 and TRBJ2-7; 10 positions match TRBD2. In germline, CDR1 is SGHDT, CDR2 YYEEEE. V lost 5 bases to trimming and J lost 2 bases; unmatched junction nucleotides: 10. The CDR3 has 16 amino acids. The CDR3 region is CASSLIAGGQTYEQYF. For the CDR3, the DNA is TGTGCCAGCAGTCTTATAGCGGGGGGCCAGACCTACGAGCAGTACTTC.

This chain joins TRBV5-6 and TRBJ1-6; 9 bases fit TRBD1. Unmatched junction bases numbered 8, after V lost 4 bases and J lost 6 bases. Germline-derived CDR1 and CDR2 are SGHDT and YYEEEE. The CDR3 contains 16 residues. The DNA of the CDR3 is TGTGCCAGCAGCCCCCTCCGGGACAGGGTTAATTCACCCCTCCACTTT. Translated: CASSPLRDRVNSPLHF.

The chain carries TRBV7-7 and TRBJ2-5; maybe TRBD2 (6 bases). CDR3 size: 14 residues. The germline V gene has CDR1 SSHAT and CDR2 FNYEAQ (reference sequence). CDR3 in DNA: TGTACTAGCAGCCCCTCGGGTAGCGAAGAGACCCAGTACTTC. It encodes CTSSPSGSEETQYF.

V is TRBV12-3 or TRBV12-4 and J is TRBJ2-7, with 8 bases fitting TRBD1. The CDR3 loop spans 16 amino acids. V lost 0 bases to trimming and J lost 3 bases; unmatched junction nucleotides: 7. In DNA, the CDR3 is TGTGCCAGCAGTTTAGCGCTTGCAGGGGGCAACTACGAGCAGTACTTC. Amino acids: CASSLALAGGNYEQYF.

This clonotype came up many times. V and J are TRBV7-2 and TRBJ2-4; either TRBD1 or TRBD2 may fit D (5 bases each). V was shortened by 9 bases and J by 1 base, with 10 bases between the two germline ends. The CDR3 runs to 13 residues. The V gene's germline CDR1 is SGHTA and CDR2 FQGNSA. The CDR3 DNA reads TGTGCCAGTCGGGGCGCCGCCAAAAACATTCAGTACTTC. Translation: CASRGAAKNIQYF.

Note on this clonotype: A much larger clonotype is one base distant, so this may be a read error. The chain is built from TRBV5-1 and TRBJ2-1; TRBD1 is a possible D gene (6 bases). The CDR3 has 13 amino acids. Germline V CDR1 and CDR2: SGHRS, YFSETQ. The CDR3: CASSLDPRGEQSF. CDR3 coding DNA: TGCGCCAGCAGCTTGGACCCCAGGGGTGAGCAGTCCTTC. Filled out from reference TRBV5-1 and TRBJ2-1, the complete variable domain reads KAGVTQTPRYLIKTRGQQVTLSCSPISGHRSVSWYQQTPGQGLQFLFEYFSETQRNKGNFPGRFSGRQFSNSRSEMNVSTLELGDSALYLCASSLDPRGEQSFGPGTRLTVL.

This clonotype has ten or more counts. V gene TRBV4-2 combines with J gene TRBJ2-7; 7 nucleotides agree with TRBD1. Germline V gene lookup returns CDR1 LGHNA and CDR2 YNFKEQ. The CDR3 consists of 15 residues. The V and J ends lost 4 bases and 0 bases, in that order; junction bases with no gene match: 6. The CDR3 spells CASSPGTASSYEQYF. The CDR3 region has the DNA TGTGCCAGCAGCCCAGGGACAGCCTCCTCCTACGAGCAGTACTTC.

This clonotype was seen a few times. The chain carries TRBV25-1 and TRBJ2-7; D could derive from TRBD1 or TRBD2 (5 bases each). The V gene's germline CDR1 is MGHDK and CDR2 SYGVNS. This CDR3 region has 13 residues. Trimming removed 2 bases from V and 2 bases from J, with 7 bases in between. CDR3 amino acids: CASSEGGTYEQYF. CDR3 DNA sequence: TGTGCCAGCAGTGAAGGGGGAACCTACGAGCAGTACTTC.

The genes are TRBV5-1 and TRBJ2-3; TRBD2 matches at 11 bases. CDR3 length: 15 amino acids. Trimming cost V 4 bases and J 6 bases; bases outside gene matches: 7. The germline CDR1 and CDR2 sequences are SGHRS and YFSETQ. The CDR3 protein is CASSMTSGKADTQYF. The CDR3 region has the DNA TGCGCCAGCAGCATGACTAGCGGGAAGGCTGATACGCAGTATTTT.

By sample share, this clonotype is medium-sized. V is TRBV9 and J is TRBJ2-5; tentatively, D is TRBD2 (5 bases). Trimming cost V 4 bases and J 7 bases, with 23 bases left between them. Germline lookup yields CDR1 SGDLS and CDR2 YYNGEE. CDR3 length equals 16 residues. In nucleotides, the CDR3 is TGTGCCAGCAGCCCATCAGCGACGGACGTACGGGGGACCCAGTACTTC. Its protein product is CASSPSATDVRGTQYF.

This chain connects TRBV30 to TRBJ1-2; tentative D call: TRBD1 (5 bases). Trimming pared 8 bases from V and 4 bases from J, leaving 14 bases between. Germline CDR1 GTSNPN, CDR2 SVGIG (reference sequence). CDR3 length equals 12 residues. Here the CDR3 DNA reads TGTGCCCATACGCGGGGGAGCTATGGCTACACCTTC. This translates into CAHTRGSYGYTF.

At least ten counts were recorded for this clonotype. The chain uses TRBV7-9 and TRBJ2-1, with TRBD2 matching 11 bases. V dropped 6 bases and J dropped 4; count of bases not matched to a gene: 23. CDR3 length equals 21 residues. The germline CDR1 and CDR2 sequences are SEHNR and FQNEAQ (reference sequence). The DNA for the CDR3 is TGTGCCAGCAGTTCCACGGGCTTGGGCAGGGGGCGACTAGCGGGATACAATGAGCAGTTCTTC. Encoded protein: CASSSTGLGRGRLAGYNEQFF.

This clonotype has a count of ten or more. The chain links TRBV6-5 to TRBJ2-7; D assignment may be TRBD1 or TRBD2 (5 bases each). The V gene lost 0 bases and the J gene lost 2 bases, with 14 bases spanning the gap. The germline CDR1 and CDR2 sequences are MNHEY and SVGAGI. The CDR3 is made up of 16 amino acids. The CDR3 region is CASSYSPGPLTYEQYF. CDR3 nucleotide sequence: TGTGCCAGCAGTTACTCACCGGGACCCCTCACCTACGAGCAGTACTTC.

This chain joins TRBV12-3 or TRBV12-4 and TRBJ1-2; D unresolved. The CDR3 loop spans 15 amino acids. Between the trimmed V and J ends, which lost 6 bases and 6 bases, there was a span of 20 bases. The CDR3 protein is CASRPDIWRRDGYTF. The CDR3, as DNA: TGTGCCAGCAGGCCAGATATATGGCGGCGGGATGGCTACACCTTC.

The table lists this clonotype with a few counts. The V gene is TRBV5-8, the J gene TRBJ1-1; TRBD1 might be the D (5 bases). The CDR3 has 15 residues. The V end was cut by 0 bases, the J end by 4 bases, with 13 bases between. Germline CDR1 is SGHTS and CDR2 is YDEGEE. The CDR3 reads CASSLAGEGRTEAFF. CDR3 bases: TGTGCCAGCAGCTTGGCCGGGGAGGGACGCACTGAAGCTTTCTTT.

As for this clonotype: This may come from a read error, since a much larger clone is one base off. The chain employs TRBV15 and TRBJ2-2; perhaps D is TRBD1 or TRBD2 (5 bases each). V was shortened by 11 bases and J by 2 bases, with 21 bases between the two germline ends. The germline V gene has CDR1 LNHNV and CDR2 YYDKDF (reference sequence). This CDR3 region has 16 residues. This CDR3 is CAAGHTGTTNTGELFF. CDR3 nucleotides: TGTGCCGCCGGACATACCGGGACCACAAACACCGGGGAGCTGTTTTTT.

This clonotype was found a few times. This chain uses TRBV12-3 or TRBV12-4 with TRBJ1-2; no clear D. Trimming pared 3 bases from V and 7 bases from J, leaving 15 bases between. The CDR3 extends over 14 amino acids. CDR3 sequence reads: CASSFQVGEAGYTF. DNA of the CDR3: TGTGCCAGCAGTTTCCAAGTCGGGGAAGCTGGCTACACCTTC.

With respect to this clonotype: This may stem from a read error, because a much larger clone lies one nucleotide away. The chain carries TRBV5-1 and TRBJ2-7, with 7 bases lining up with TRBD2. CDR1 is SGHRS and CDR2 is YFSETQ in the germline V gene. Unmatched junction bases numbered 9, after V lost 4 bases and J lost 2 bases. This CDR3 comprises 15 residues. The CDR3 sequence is CASSPLAEGTYEQYF. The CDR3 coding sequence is TGCGCCAGCAGCCCTCTAGCGGAGGGAACCTACGAGCAGTACTTC.

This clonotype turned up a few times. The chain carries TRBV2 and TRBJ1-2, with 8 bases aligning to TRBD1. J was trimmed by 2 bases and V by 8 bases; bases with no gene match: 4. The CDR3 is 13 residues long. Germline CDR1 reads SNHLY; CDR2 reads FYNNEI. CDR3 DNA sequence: TGTGCCAGCGGGGGACAGGAGAACTATGGCTACACCTTC. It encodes CASGGQENYGYTF.

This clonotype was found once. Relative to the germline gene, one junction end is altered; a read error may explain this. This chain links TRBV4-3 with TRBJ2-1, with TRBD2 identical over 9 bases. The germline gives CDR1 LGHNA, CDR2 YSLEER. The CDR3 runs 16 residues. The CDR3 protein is CASSQDPGLAFNGQFF. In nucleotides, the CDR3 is TGCGCCAGCAGCCAAGATCCGGGACTAGCATTCAATGGGCAGTTCTTC.

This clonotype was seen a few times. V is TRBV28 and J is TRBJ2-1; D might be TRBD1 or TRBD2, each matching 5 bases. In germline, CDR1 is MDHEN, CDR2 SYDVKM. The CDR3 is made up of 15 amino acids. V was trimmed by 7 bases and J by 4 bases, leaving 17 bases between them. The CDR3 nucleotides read TGTGCCAGCACCGGGGCCGGGGTTAGATACAATGAGCAGTTCTTC. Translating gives CASTGAGVRYNEQFF.

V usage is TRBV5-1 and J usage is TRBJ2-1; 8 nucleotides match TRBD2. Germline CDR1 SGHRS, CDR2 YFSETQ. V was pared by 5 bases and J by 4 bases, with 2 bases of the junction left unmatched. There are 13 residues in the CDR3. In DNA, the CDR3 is TGCGCCAGCAGTAGCGGGGTTTACAATGAGCAGTTCTTC. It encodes CASSSGVYNEQFF.

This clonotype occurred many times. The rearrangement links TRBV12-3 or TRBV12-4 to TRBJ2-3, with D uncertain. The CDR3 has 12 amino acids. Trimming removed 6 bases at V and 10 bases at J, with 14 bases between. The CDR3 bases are TGTGCCAGCAGCCTATATCAGGAAGCGCAGTATTTT. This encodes CASSLYQEAQYF.

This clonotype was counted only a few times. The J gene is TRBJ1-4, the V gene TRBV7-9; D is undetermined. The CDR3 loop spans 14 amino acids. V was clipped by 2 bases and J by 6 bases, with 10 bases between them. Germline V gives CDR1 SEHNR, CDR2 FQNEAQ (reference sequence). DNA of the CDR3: TGTGCCAGCAGCTTACGGAGGGAGGATGAAAAACTGTTTTTT. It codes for CASSLRREDEKLFF.

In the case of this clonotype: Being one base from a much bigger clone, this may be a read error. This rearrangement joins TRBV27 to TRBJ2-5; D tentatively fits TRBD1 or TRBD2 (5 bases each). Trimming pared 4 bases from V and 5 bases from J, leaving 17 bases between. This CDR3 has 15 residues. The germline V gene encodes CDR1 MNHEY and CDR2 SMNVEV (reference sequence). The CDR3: CASSYRGAREETQYF. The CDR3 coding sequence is TGTGCCAGCAGTTATAGGGGAGCTAGAGAGGAGACCCAGTACTTC.

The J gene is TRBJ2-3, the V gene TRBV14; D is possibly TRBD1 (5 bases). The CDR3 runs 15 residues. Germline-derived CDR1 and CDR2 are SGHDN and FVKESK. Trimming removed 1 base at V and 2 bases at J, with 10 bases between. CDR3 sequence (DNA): TGTGCCAGCAGCCAAGTAGAGGACAACACAGATACGCAGTATTTT. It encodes CASSQVEDNTDTQYF.

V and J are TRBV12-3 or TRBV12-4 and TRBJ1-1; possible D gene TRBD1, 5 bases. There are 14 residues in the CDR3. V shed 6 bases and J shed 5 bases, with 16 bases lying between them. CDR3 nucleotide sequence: TGTGCCAGCAGGCCAGGGCTCGAGAGAACTGAAGCTTTCTTT. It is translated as CASRPGLERTEAFF.